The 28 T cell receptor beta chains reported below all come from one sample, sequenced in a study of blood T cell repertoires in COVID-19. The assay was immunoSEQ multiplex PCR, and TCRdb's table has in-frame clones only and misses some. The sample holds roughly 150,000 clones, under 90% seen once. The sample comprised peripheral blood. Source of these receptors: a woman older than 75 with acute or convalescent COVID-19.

CDR3 protein: CASIDTPGTLYF. DNA for the CDR3: TGTGCCAGTATTGATACCCCCGGGACTCTGTACTTC. The V gene is TRBV6-5, the J gene TRBJ2-7; TRBD2 is a possible D gene (6 bases). This CDR3 has 12 amino acids. Germline CDR1 MNHEY, CDR2 SVGAGI. V lost 9 bases, J lost 12 bases, and 21 bases lay in between.

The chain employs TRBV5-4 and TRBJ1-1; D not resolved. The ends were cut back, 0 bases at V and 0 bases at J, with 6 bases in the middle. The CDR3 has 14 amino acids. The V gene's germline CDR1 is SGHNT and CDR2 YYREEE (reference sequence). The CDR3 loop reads CASSLVQMNTEAFF. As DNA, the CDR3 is TGTGCCAGCAGCTTGGTACAGATGAACACTGAAGCTTTCTTT.

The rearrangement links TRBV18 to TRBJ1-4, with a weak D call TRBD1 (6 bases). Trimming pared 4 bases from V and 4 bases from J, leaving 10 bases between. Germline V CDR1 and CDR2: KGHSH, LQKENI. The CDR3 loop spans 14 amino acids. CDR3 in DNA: TGTGCCAGCTCACTCGGGACACATAATGAAAAACTGTTTTTT. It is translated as CASSLGTHNEKLFF.

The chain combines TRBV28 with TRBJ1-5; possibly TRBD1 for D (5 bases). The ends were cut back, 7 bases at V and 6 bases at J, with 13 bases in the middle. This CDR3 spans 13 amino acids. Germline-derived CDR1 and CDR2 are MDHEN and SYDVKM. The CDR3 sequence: CASIGGEFQPQHF. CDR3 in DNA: TGTGCCAGCATCGGAGGGGAGTTTCAGCCCCAGCATTTT.

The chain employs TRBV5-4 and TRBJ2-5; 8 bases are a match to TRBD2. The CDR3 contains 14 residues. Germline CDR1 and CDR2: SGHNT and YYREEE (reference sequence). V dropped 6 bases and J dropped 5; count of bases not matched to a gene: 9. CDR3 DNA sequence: TGTGCCAGCACATTGAGCGGGGGCCCCGAGACCCAGTACTTC. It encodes CASTLSGGPETQYF.

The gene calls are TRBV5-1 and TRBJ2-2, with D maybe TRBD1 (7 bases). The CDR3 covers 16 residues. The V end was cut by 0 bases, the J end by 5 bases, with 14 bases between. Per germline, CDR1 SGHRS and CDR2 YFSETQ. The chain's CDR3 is CASSLGQGGKTGELFF. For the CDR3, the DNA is TGCGCCAGCAGCTTGGGACAGGGAGGAAAAACCGGGGAGCTGTTTTTT.

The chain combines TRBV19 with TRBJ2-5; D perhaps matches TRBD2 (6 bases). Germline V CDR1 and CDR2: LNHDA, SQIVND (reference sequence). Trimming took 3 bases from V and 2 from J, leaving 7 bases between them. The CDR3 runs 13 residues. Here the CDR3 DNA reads TGTGCCAGTAGTATCAGCGGGCAAGAGACCCAGTACTTC. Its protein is CASSISGQETQYF.

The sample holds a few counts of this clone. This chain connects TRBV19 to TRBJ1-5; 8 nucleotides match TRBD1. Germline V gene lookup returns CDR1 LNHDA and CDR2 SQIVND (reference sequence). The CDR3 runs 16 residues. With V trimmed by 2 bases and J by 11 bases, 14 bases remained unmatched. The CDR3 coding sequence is TGTGCCAGTAGTATACTCGGACAGGGACCGGGTGTGGCCCAGCATTTT. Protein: CASSILGQGPGVAQHF.

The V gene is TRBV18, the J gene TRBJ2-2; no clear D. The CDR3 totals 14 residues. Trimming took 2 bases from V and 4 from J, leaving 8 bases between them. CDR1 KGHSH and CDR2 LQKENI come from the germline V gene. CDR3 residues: CASSPSRGTGELFF. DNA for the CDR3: TGTGCCAGCTCACCATCGAGAGGCACCGGGGAGCTGTTTTTT.

DNA of the CDR3: TGTGCCAGCAGCTTGGACAGGGATCTCTACGAGCAGTACTTC. Amino acid sequence: CASSLDRDLYEQYF. The chain has TRBV6-5 and TRBJ2-7, with TRBD1 matching over 8 bases. V was pared by 6 bases and J by 3 bases, with 7 bases of the junction left unmatched. Germline CDR1 reads MNHEY; CDR2 reads SVGAGI. This CDR3 has 14 amino acids.

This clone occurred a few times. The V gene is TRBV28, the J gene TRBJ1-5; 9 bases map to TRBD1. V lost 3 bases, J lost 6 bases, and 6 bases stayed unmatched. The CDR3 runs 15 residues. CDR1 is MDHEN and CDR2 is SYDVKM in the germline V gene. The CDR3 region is CASSFLRDRVQPQHF. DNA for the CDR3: TGTGCCAGCAGTTTCCTCCGGGACAGGGTTCAGCCCCAGCATTTT.

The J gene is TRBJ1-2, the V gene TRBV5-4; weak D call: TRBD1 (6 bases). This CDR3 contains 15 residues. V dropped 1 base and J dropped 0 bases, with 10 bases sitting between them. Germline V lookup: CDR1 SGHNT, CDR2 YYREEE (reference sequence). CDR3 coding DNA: TGTGCCAGCAGCTTGCAGGGGCCTTCTAACTATGGCTACACCTTC. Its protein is CASSLQGPSNYGYTF.

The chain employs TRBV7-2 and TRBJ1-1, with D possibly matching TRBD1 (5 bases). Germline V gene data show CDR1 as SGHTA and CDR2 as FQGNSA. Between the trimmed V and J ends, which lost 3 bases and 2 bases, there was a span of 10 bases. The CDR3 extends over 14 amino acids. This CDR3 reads CASSFGAGNTEAFF. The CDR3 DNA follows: TGTGCCAGCAGCTTTGGGGCAGGTAACACTGAAGCTTTCTTT. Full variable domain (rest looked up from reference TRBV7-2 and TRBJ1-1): GAGVSQSPSNKVTEKGKDVELRCDPISGHTALYWYRQSLGQGLEFLIYFQGNSAPDKSGLPSDRFSAERTGGSVSTLTIQRTQQEDSAVYLCASSFGAGNTEAFFGQGTRLTVV.

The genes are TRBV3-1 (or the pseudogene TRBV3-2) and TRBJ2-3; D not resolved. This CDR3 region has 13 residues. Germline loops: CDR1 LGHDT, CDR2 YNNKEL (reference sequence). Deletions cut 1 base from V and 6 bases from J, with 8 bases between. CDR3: CASSQVPQDTQYF. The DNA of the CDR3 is TGTGCCAGCAGCCAAGTCCCACAGGATACGCAGTATTTT.

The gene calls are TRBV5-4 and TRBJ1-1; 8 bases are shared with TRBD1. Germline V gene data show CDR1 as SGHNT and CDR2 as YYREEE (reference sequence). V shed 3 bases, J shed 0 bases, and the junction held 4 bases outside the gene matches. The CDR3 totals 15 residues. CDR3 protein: CASSSGQGMNTEAFF. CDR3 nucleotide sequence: TGTGCCAGCAGCTCAGGACAGGGAATGAACACTGAAGCTTTCTTT.

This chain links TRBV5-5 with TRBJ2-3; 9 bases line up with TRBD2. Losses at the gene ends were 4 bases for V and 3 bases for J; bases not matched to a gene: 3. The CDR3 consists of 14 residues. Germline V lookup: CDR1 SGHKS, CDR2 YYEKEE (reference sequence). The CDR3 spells CASSRTSETDTQYF. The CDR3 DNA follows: TGTGCCAGCAGCCGGACTAGCGAGACAGATACGCAGTATTTT.

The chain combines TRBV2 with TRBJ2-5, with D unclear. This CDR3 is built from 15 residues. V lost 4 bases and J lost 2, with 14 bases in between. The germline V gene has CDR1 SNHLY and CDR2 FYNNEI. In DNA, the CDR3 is TGTGCCAGCAGTGTTGGCGGAGCCGAACAAGAGACCCAGTACTTC. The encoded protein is CASSVGGAEQETQYF.

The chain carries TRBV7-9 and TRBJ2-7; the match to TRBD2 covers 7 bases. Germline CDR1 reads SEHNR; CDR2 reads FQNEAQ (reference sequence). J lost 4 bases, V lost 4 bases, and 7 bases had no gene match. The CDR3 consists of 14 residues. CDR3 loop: CASSWGRGSYEQYF. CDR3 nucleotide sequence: TGTGCCAGCAGCTGGGGGAGGGGTTCGTACGAGCAGTACTTC.

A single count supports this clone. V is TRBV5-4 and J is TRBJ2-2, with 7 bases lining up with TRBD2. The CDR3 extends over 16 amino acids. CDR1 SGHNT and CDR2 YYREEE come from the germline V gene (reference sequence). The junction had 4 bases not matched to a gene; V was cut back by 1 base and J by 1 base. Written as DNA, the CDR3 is TGTGCCAGCAGCTTGTCTCCTAGCGGGAACACCGGGGAGCTGTTTTTT. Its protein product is CASSLSPSGNTGELFF.

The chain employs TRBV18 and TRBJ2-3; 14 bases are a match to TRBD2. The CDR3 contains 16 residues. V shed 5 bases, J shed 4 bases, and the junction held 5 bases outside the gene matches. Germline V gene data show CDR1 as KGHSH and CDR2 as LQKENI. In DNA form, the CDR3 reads TGTGCCAGCTCATACGGGACTAGCGGGAGCCCAGATACGCAGTATTTT. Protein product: CASSYGTSGSPDTQYF.

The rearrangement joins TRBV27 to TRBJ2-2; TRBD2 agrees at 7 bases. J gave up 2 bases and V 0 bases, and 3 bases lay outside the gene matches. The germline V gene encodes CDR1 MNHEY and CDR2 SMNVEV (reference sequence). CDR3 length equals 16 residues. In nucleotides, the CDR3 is TGTGCCAGCAGTTTATCAGGGAGGGCAAACACCGGGGAGCTGTTTTTT. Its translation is CASSLSGRANTGELFF.

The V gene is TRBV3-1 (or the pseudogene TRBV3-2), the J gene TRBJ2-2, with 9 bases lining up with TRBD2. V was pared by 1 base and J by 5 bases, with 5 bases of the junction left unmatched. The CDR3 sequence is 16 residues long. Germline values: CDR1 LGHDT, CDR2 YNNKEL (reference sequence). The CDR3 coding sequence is TGTGCCAGCAGCCAAGGCGGCAGCGGGAGGACCGGGGAGCTGTTTTTT. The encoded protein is CASSQGGSGRTGELFF.

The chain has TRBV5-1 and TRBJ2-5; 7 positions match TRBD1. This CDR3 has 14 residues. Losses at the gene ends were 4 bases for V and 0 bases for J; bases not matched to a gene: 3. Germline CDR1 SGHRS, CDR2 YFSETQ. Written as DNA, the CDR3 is TGCGCCAGCAGCGGGACAGAATACCAAGAGACCCAGTACTTC. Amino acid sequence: CASSGTEYQETQYF.

The CDR3 sequence: CASSPLAGEGNEQFF. The CDR3 region has the DNA TGTGCCAGCAGCCCCCTGGCGGGGGAGGGCAATGAGCAGTTCTTC. The rearrangement joins TRBV9 to TRBJ2-1; TRBD2 agrees at 7 bases. The CDR3 has 15 amino acids. Germline lookup yields CDR1 SGDLS and CDR2 YYNGEE. With V trimmed by 4 bases and J by 6 bases, 10 bases remained unmatched.

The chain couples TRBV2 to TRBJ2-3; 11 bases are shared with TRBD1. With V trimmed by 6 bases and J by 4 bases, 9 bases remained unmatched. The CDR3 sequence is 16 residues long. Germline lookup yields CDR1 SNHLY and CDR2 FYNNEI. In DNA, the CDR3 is TGTGCCAGCAGAGCTAGGACAGGGGGCAGTTCAGATACGCAGTATTTT. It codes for CASRARTGGSSDTQYF.

CDR3 in amino acids: CASSADAGETQYF. The DNA for the CDR3 is TGTGCCAGCAGTGCAGACGCGGGGGAGACCCAGTACTTC. The chain carries TRBV2 and TRBJ2-5; a possible D gene is TRBD2 (6 bases). The CDR3 consists of 13 residues. With 4 bases removed from V and 5 bases from J, the gap between germline ends came to 11 bases. The germline V gene has CDR1 SNHLY and CDR2 FYNNEI. Complete variable domain (other parts from reference TRBV2 and TRBJ2-5): EPEVTQTPSHQVTQMGQEVILRCVPISNHLYFYWYRQILGQKVEFLVSFYNNEISEKSEIFDDQFSVERPDGSNFTLKIRSTKLEDSAMYFCASSADAGETQYFGPGTRLLVL.

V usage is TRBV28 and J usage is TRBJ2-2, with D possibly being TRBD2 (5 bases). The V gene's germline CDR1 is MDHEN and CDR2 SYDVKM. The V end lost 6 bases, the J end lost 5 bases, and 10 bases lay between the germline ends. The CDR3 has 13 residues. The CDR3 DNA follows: TGTGCCAGCAGGGAAACGGGGACCGGGGAGCTGTTTTTT. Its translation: CASRETGTGELFF.

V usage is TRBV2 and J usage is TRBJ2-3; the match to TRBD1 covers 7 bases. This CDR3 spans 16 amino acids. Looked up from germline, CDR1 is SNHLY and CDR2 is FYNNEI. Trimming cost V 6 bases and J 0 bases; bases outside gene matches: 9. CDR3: CASSLRDSLSTDTQYF. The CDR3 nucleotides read TGTGCCAGCAGCTTAAGGGACAGCCTTAGCACAGATACGCAGTATTTT.